This TCR beta chain was sequenced during a study of early T cells in non-severe SARS-CoV-2 infection. This clonotype has only a few counts. V trimming: 4 bases; J trimming: 3 bases; junction bases outside the gene matches: 1. The germline gives CDR1 PRHDT, CDR2 FYEKMQ (reference sequence). CDR3 length equals 13 residues. TCRdb re-derived calls from the 5' RACE reads in MiXCR, one entry per CDR3 protein. The sample gives more than 65,000 distinct CDR3 sequences, around 4.2% of which show up once; roughly 3.6% is in the top ten. The sequence was obtained from an adult who was a healthcare worker with PCR-confirmed SARS-CoV-2 infection or an uninfected control (not recorded which). The donor label of this sample is uncertain. The sample was whole blood, taken at baseline. This chain connects TRBV13 to TRBJ1-1, with 8 bases lining up with TRBD1. CDR3 region: CASSSGQDTEAFF. DNA for the CDR3: TGTGCCAGCAGCTCGGGACAGGACACTGAAGCTTTCTTT.